The rows below give T cell receptor beta chains drawn from one sample of a study of blood T cell repertoires in COVID-19. Sequencing was performed with immunoSEQ multiplex PCR; in TCRdb, only in-frame clones are kept and a portion is missing. The sample includes approximately 280,000 clones, around 91% of them seen just once. The sequenced sample consisted of PBMCs or T cells enriched from blood (not recorded which). These receptors were taken from a woman aged 18-35 years with acute COVID-19. The CDR3 runs from the conserved cysteine through the conserved F or W.

v_gene	CDR3aa
TRBV7-6	CASSLYPKDRLFEDTQYF
TRBV5-1	CASSLVSGGGETQYF
TRBV10-1	CASSEGGGPYYEQYF
TRBV18	CASSPNLQGTNTGELFF
TRBV6-1	CASSEQGASTGELFF
TRBV5-4	CASSLVILAGGLLNEQFF
TRBV5-6	CASRILGRFDYGYTF
TRBV4-3	CASSQDRTLADYEQYF
TRBV4-2	CASSQDSTQANTGELFF
TRBV12-3/TRBV12-4	CASFGQGASGYTF
TRBV18	CASSPDRAYNEQFF
TRBV15	CATSRDRTSGTRGDEQYF
TRBV5-1	CASSLPSGYNEQFF
TRBV30	CAWSVNSYGYTF
TRBV9	CASSEGVAPGEQYF
TRBV7-8	CASSFRQGSQPQHF
TRBV27	CASSSQGADQPQHF
TRBV4-1	CASKSGPGLAGGGFRNEQFF
TRBV1	CTSSQDVPPSGRTNEQFF
TRBV7-2	CATTRVNYNEQFF
TRBV4-1	CASSQQIGTSGVYNEQFF
TRBV5-1	CASSSEQGSVGNIQYF
TRBV7-2	CASSLASGRRNEQFF
TRBV5-1	CASSRDTLNTEAFF
TRBV28	CASKARQGDRGRSTIYF
TRBV27	CASSFVYTDTQYF
TRBV27	CASRPGTGYYGYTF
TRBV27	CASSFIPGNEQYF
TRBV2	CASSDLRLADDFYNEQFF
TRBV6-5	CASRGLAGTDTQYF
TRBV5-1	CASSLGRWDRAEKLFF
TRBV19	CASTGDGRVGQPQHF
TRBV28	CASRRTSGDRIF
TRBV19	CASKSGTGRSNIASGANVLTF
TRBV5-1	CASSPSHSPGQGAWGYTF
TRBV10-3	CAISPSGSKVEQYF
TRBV5-1	CASSVGLAGSSYNEQFF
TRBV6-5	CASTETGVGANVLTF
TRBV28	CASSLTTNTEAFF
TRBV18	CASSPRQGDGYTF
TRBV18	CASSLAGAQPEQYF
TRBV12-5	CASGGQGRDTIYF